What follows are 5 T cell receptor beta chains derived from one specimen sequenced in a study of shared clonotypes between healthy human individuals (dated by TCRdb to 2020 to 2021). Libraries came from the immunoSEQ multiplex PCR assay. This is the immuneACCESS table as TCRdb keeps it, with only in-frame sequences that have V and J called. A part of the clones is gone; compared with another copy, unresolved V genes explain less than half, and the rest is unexplained. This sample lists 2.3 million or so clones; just over 90% were detected once. The ten largest clones add up to about 0.39% of the sample. Material for sequencing was naive CD4+ T cells from PBMCs. In light of the paper, this sample's cell subset or site label describes: CD45RA+ positively selected. All receptors derive from a man between 18 and 29 years old in good health. Some clones in this sample may be carry-over from other donors' samples.

The rearrangement joins TRBV30 to TRBJ1-5, with D maybe TRBD1 (5 bases). Germline CDR1 and CDR2: GTSNPN and SVGIG (reference sequence). Trimming took off 0 bases at V and 1 base at J, with 10 bases between the two ends. The CDR3 has 15 amino acids. CDR3 in DNA: TGTGCCTGGAGTGTATCGGGGGGGAGCAATCAGCCCCAGCATTTT. As protein: CAWSVSGGSNQPQHF. Drawing the rest from reference TRBV30 and TRBJ1-5, the complete variable domain is SQTIHQWPATLVQPVGSPLSLECTVEGTSNPNLYWYRQAAGRGLQLLFYSVGIGQISSEVPQNLSASRPQDRQFILSSKKLLLSDSGFYLCAWSVSGGSNQPQHFGDGTRLSIL.

Here the CDR3 DNA reads TGTGCCAGCTCACCAAACTTGGGTTTTGACACGCAGTATTTT. This translates into CASSPNLGFDTQYF. The gene calls are TRBV18 and TRBJ2-3; D is uncertain. The V end lost 2 bases, the J end lost 9 bases, and 15 bases lay between the germline ends. The CDR3 has 14 residues. The germline V gene has CDR1 KGHSH and CDR2 LQKENI.

Concerning this clone: A read error may produce the germline difference seen at one junction end. The rearrangement links TRBV5-8 to TRBJ1-6; TRBD1 might be the D (5 bases). The CDR3 loop spans 17 amino acids. Germline V CDR1 and CDR2: SGHTS, YDEGEE. The CDR3 protein is CASSLGDSSLGGSPLHF. In DNA, the CDR3 is TGTGCCAGCAGTTTGGGGGACTCTTCCTTAGGAGGGTCACCCCTCCACTTT.

The rearrangement uses TRBV5-4 and TRBJ2-5; D perhaps matches TRBD1 (5 bases). V was shortened by 3 bases and J by 10 bases, with 13 bases between the two germline ends. Germline V gene sequence: CDR1 SGHNT, CDR2 YYREEE (reference sequence). The CDR3 spans 12 residues. CDR3 DNA sequence: TGTGCCAGCAGCTGGATCGGACAAGGCCAGTACTTC. It translates to CASSWIGQGQYF.

V usage is TRBV7-9 and J usage is TRBJ2-7; D may correspond to TRBD1 or TRBD2 (6 bases each). Germline V CDR1 and CDR2: SEHNR, FQNEAQ (reference sequence). Trimming removed 4 bases at V and 6 bases at J, with 22 bases between. The CDR3 spans 16 residues. CDR3 nucleotide sequence: TGTGCCAGCAGCTACCCCTGGGGGGCGGTTCGCGCCGAGCAGTACTTC. Translated: CASSYPWGAVRAEQYF.